Sequencing of this T cell receptor beta chain was carried out in a study of CD4 and CD8 cells across lung adenocarcinoma regions. Samples came from patients with localized non-small cell lung adenocarcinoma. One entry per CDR3 protein, called by TCRdb with MiXCR from the PCR reads. The table records about 7,300 distinct CDR3 sequences, about 41% of them present only once. Germline CDR1 MNHEY, CDR2 SMNVEV (reference sequence). The CDR3 consists of 15 residues. Trimming pared 6 bases from V and 2 bases from J, leaving 16 bases between. The clonotype was recovered from a male donor with lung adenocarcinoma. The CD4 and CD8 labels of this study may be unreliable. Sequencing input: CD8+ T cells from the center of a lung tumor. The rearrangement uses TRBV27 and TRBJ2-5, with a weak D call TRBD1 (6 bases). The DNA of the CDR3 is TGTGCCAGCAGCCCCGGCAGGGGACGACAAGAGACCCAGTACTTC. It yields the protein CASSPGRGRQETQYF.